The next 22 T cell receptor beta chains were all read from a single sample in a study of CD8 T cells in Susac syndrome. Random hexamers were used to reverse transcribe an amount of roughly 0.45 to 1 ug RNA. One entry per CDR3 protein, called by TCRdb with MiXCR from the immunoSEQ multiplex PCR reads. This table has some 220,000 distinct CDR3 sequences, around 96% appearing once. The material sequenced was CD4+ T cells from PBMCs. The source is a human donor with multiple sclerosis.

The chain uses TRBV29-1 and TRBJ1-2; D is unclear. The germline gives CDR1 SQVTM, CDR2 ANQGSEA. Trimming removed 3 bases at V and 8 bases at J, with 7 bases between. The length of the CDR3 is 10 residues. In DNA, the CDR3 is TGCAGCGTTGAGAACGGCGGCTACACCTTC. It yields the protein CSVENGGYTF. Supplemented by reference TRBV29-1 and TRBJ1-2, the full variable domain reads SAVISQKPSRDICQRGTSLTIQCQVDSQVTMMFWYRQQPGQSLTLIATANQGSEATYESGFVIDKFPISRPNLTFSTLTVSNMSPEDSSIYLCSVENGGYTFGSGTRLTVV.

V gene TRBV5-1 combines with J gene TRBJ2-5; D might be TRBD2 (5 bases). V was trimmed by 4 bases and J by 2 bases, leaving 12 bases between them. This CDR3 is built from 14 residues. Germline loops: CDR1 SGHRS, CDR2 YFSETQ. The DNA for the CDR3 is TGCGCCAGCAGCCCGGGATTCCATCAAGAGACCCAGTACTTC. Amino acids: CASSPGFHQETQYF.

The rearrangement links TRBV29-1 to TRBJ1-1; tentative D call: TRBD1 (5 bases). Looked up from germline, CDR1 is SQVTM and CDR2 is ANQGSEA. The CDR3 extends over 15 amino acids. Between the trimmed V and J ends, which lost 4 bases and 4 bases, there was a span of 19 bases. In DNA, the CDR3 is TGCAGCGTTGTGCCACAGGCACTTAGCGCCACTGAAGCTTTCTTT. This encodes CSVVPQALSATEAFF.

The rearrangement links TRBV29-1 to TRBJ2-5; 8 nucleotides agree with TRBD2. V shed 2 bases, J shed 5 bases, and the junction held 10 bases outside the gene matches. This CDR3 contains 15 residues. Germline V CDR1 and CDR2: SQVTM, ANQGSEA. The chain's CDR3 is CSVEKAGAVGETQYF. CDR3 sequence (DNA): TGCAGCGTTGAAAAAGCGGGGGCGGTCGGTGAGACCCAGTACTTC.

The gene calls are TRBV29-1 and TRBJ1-2; TRBD1 matches at 9 bases. This CDR3 contains 14 residues. J lost 3 bases, V lost 6 bases, and 8 bases had no gene match. Germline CDR1 reads SQVTM; CDR2 reads ANQGSEA. In DNA, the CDR3 is TGCAGCGTCAGGACAGGGGACGGTTACTATGGCTACACCTTC. It specifies CSVRTGDGYYGYTF.

This clonotype was counted a few times. The chain combines TRBV5-1 with TRBJ1-5, with TRBD1 matching 7 bases. This CDR3 spans 14 amino acids. V lost 5 bases to trimming and J lost 2 bases; unmatched junction nucleotides: 4. The germline V gene has CDR1 SGHRS and CDR2 YFSETQ. The CDR3 loop is CASSTGTGNQPQHF. Here the CDR3 DNA reads TGCGCCAGCAGTACCGGGACAGGCAATCAGCCCCAGCATTTT. Drawing the rest from reference TRBV5-1 and TRBJ1-5, the complete variable domain is KAGVTQTPRYLIKTRGQQVTLSCSPISGHRSVSWYQQTPGQGLQFLFEYFSETQRNKGNFPGRFSGRQFSNSRSEMNVSTLELGDSALYLCASSTGTGNQPQHFGDGTRLSIL.

The chain has TRBV20-1 and TRBJ2-3; TRBD2 matches 7 bases. With V trimmed by 0 bases and J by 2 bases, 8 bases remained unmatched. The CDR3 is made up of 16 amino acids. The germline gives CDR1 DFQATT, CDR2 SNEGSKA (reference sequence). Here the CDR3 DNA reads TGCAGTGCTAGAGATCTAAAGCGGGACCACACAGATACGCAGTATTTT. Residues: CSARDLKRDHTDTQYF.

This rearrangement joins TRBV27 to TRBJ1-2; D remains unclear. Germline V CDR1 and CDR2: MNHEY, SMNVEV (reference sequence). Trimming shortened V by 4 bases and J by 8 bases, and 11 bases separated the two germline ends. This CDR3 has 12 residues. The CDR3 bases are TGTGCCAGCAGTTCCCTAGGTTCGGGCTACACCTTC. Residues: CASSSLGSGYTF.

The chain has TRBV19 and TRBJ2-7, with unresolved D. The ends were cut back, 3 bases at V and 0 bases at J, with 6 bases in the middle. Germline V lookup: CDR1 LNHDA, CDR2 SQIVND (reference sequence). CDR3 length: 13 amino acids. CDR3 DNA: TGTGCCAGTAGTATCGGCACCTCCTACGAGCAGTACTTC. Translation gives CASSIGTSYEQYF.

This rearrangement joins TRBV20-1 to TRBJ2-1; D is tentatively TRBD1 or TRBD2 (5 bases each). Germline CDR1 DFQATT, CDR2 SNEGSKA (reference sequence). The CDR3 sequence is 15 residues long. Trimming stripped 6 bases from V and 3 bases from J, with 18 bases between. The CDR3 reads CSAPRDGALYNEQFF. The CDR3 nucleotides are TGCAGTGCCCCAAGGGACGGCGCCCTCTACAATGAGCAGTTCTTC.

This chain connects TRBV14 to TRBJ1-2; weak D call: TRBD1 (5 bases). V shed 4 bases and J shed 2 bases, with 17 bases lying between them. Germline V lookup: CDR1 SGHDN, CDR2 FVKESK. The CDR3 length is 16 residues. The CDR3 here is CASSRSYGGGNYGYTF. The CDR3 DNA sequence: TGTGCCAGCAGCCGAAGCTACGGGGGAGGAAACTATGGCTACACCTTC.

This chain connects TRBV20-1 to TRBJ1-1, with D perhaps TRBD1 (6 bases). The germline V gene has CDR1 DFQATT and CDR2 SNEGSKA (reference sequence). The CDR3 contains 14 residues. V was cut by 5 bases and J by 3 bases, with 16 bases left in between. The CDR3: CSAPRQVLDTEAFF. The CDR3 region has the DNA TGCAGTGCTCCACGACAGGTCCTGGACACTGAAGCTTTCTTT.

The V gene is TRBV27, the J gene TRBJ2-5; tentatively, D is TRBD1 (6 bases). V lost 4 bases, J lost 5 bases, and 14 bases lay in between. The CDR3 covers 14 residues. CDR1 and CDR2 (germline): MNHEY, SMNVEV (reference sequence). CDR3 protein: CASSWSRGVETQYF. The DNA of the CDR3 is TGTGCCAGCAGTTGGTCCAGGGGAGTCGAGACCCAGTACTTC.

The chain has TRBV30 and TRBJ2-1, with 13 bases lining up with TRBD2. Germline V CDR1 and CDR2: GTSNPN, SVGIG (reference sequence). The V and J ends lost 3 bases and 4 bases, in that order; junction bases with no gene match: 3. This CDR3 region has 15 residues. CDR3 nucleotides: TGTGCCTGGAGAGGACTAGCGGGAGCTTACAATGAGCAGTTCTTC. Translation gives CAWRGLAGAYNEQFF.

The V and J genes are TRBV3-1 and TRBJ1-1; weak D call: TRBD1 (5 bases). V was cut by 2 bases and J by 3 bases, with 10 bases left in between. The CDR3 runs 14 residues. Germline V gene lookup returns CDR1 LGHDT and CDR2 YNNKEL (reference sequence). This chain's CDR3 is CASSQYGGDTEAFF. In nucleotides, the CDR3 is TGTGCCAGCAGCCAATACGGAGGGGACACTGAAGCTTTCTTT.

V is TRBV11-1 and J is TRBJ1-5; 7 bases map to TRBD1. V shed 1 base, J shed 0 bases, and the junction held 6 bases outside the gene matches. The germline V gene encodes CDR1 SGHAT and CDR2 FQDESV (reference sequence). The CDR3 has 17 residues. Here the CDR3 reads CASSLGQGEHSNQPQHF. The CDR3 DNA reads TGTGCCAGCAGCTTAGGCCAGGGGGAACATAGCAATCAGCCCCAGCATTTT.

The V gene is TRBV24-1, the J gene TRBJ2-3; tentative D call: TRBD2 (7 bases). Germline CDR1 and CDR2: KGHDR and SFDVKD. Trimming removed 4 bases at V and 5 bases at J, with 21 bases between. The CDR3 extends over 17 amino acids. The CDR3 region is CATSDRNLAEGGDTQYF. The CDR3 nucleotides read TGTGCCACCAGTGACCGAAACCTAGCGGAGGGGGGAGATACGCAGTATTTT.

The chain carries TRBV5-1 and TRBJ2-7; maybe TRBD2 (6 bases). Trimming left V 0 bases short and J 6 bases short, with 16 bases between. Germline-derived CDR1 and CDR2 are SGHRS and YFSETQ. The CDR3 length is 15 residues. CDR3 DNA sequence: TGCGCCAGCAGCTTGGATGGCGGGAACTTGCGCGAGCAGTACTTC. Amino acid sequence: CASSLDGGNLREQYF.

This clonotype appeared once. V usage is TRBV5-1 and J usage is TRBJ2-7, with 10 positions matching TRBD1. Germline CDR1 SGHRS, CDR2 YFSETQ. V dropped 3 bases and J dropped 6; count of bases not matched to a gene: 3. The CDR3 consists of 13 residues. In nucleotides, the CDR3 is TGCGCCAGCAGCTGGACAGGGGGGCGCGAGCAGTACTTC. It codes for CASSWTGGREQYF. The entire variable domain, with the rest obtained from reference TRBV5-1 and TRBJ2-7, is as follows: KAGVTQTPRYLIKTRGQQVTLSCSPISGHRSVSWYQQTPGQGLQFLFEYFSETQRNKGNFPGRFSGRQFSNSRSEMNVSTLELGDSALYLCASSWTGGREQYFGPGTRLTVT.

The chain has TRBV7-9 and TRBJ2-4; 8 nucleotides align to TRBD1. V dropped 5 bases and J dropped 0; count of bases not matched to a gene: 6. Germline V gene data show CDR1 as SEHNR and CDR2 as FQNEAQ (reference sequence). The CDR3 is 16 amino acids. Here the CDR3 DNA reads TGTGCCAGCAGCCCCAGGGGGCAGATAGCCAAAAACATTCAGTACTTC. This translates into CASSPRGQIAKNIQYF.

V gene TRBV7-9 combines with J gene TRBJ1-5, with a possible D match to TRBD1 (5 bases). Germline values: CDR1 SEHNR, CDR2 FQNEAQ (reference sequence). This CDR3 has 13 residues. Trimming cost V 5 bases and J 4 bases, with 9 bases left between them. Here the CDR3 reads CASSTQGNQPQHF. The CDR3 DNA is TGTGCCAGCAGCACCCAGGGAAATCAGCCCCAGCATTTT.

This chain connects TRBV12-3 or TRBV12-4 to TRBJ2-7; D gene unclear. Trimming took 5 bases from V and 2 from J, leaving 10 bases between them. The CDR3 consists of 13 residues. The CDR3 nucleotides read TGTGCCAGCAGTCGTAACACGGCCTACGAGCAGTACTTC. The encoded protein is CASSRNTAYEQYF.